These T cell receptor beta chains were read from a single sample in a study of cytomegalovirus exposure and HLA in healthy donors. Sequencing used immunoSEQ multiplex PCR; TCRdb keeps in-frame clones, though not all of them. The table includes 100,000 to 150,000 clones, under 90% detected once. Material: PBMCs. These receptors were collected from a woman in her thirties or forties in good health and CMV-seropositive. Both conserved end residues are part of each CDR3. A D gene is named only where the DNA matches it firmly. Clone sizes are given selectively: once, few, many, or a class where the clone is expanded.

cdr3_aa: CASSPRDKYEQYF
cdr3_nt: TGTGCCAGCAGCCCTCGGGACAAATACGAGCAGTACTTC
d_call: NA
j_call: TRBJ2-7
clone_size: NA
v_call: TRBV7-9

cdr3_aa: CASSQGGHSKGNTIYF
cdr3_nt: TGCGCCAGCAGCCAAGGGGGCCACTCTAAGGGAAACACCATATATTTT
d_call: NA
j_call: TRBJ1-3
clone_size: NA
v_call: TRBV4-3

cdr3_aa: CASSLRGPDEQYF
cdr3_nt: TGTGCCAGCAGCTTAAGGGGTCCTGACGAGCAGTACTTC
d_call: NA
j_call: TRBJ2-7
clone_size: NA
v_call: TRBV11-2

cdr3_aa: CASSQDPGSYYGYTF
cdr3_nt: TGTGCCAGCAGCCAAGATCCGGGATCCTACTATGGCTACACCTTC
d_call: NA
j_call: TRBJ1-2
clone_size: few
v_call: TRBV4-2

cdr3_aa: CASSVLAPGLSSSDTQYF
cdr3_nt: TGTGCCAGCAGCGTTTTGGCGCCAGGGTTGTCTTCTTCAGATACGCAGTATTTT
d_call: NA
j_call: TRBJ2-3
clone_size: NA
v_call: TRBV28

cdr3_aa: CASSIGAGGANTGELFF
cdr3_nt: TGTGCCAGTAGTATTGGGGCGGGAGGTGCGAACACCGGGGAGCTGTTTTTT
d_call: TRBD2
j_call: TRBJ2-2
clone_size: NA
v_call: TRBV19

cdr3_aa: CASIGTGDSGNTIYF
cdr3_nt: TGCGCCAGCATCGGGACAGGGGATTCTGGAAACACCATATATTTT
d_call: TRBD1
j_call: TRBJ1-3
clone_size: NA
v_call: TRBV10-2

cdr3_aa: CASSESIWLASGRETQYF
cdr3_nt: TGCGCCAGCAGTGAGTCGATTTGGCTGGCTAGCGGGAGGGAGACCCAGTACTTC
d_call: TRBD2
j_call: TRBJ2-5
clone_size: NA
v_call: TRBV10-2

cdr3_aa: CAISDATFSYEQYF
cdr3_nt: TGTGCCATCAGTGACGCGACTTTCTCGTACGAGCAGTACTTC
d_call: NA
j_call: TRBJ2-7
clone_size: NA
v_call: TRBV10-3

cdr3_aa: CASSQRGAGNTEAFF
cdr3_nt: TGCGCCAGCAGCCAACGGGGGGCGGGAAACACTGAAGCTTTCTTT
d_call: NA
j_call: TRBJ1-1
clone_size: few
v_call: TRBV4-1

cdr3_aa: CASSNGRLADNYEQYF
cdr3_nt: TGTGCCAGCAGCAATGGACGGCTAGCGGACAATTACGAGCAGTACTTC
d_call: NA
j_call: TRBJ2-7
clone_size: NA
v_call: TRBV21-1

cdr3_aa: CASSLRVISTDTQYF
cdr3_nt: TGTGCCAGCAGTCTCAGGGTGATTAGCACAGATACGCAGTATTTT
d_call: NA
j_call: TRBJ2-3
clone_size: few
v_call: TRBV27

cdr3_aa: CASSFSRGSYNEQFF
cdr3_nt: TGTGCCAGCAGCTTCTCCCGGGGGTCCTACAATGAGCAGTTCTTC
d_call: NA
j_call: TRBJ2-1
clone_size: once
v_call: TRBV7-2

cdr3_aa: CASALRDYGTGELFF
cdr3_nt: TGTGCCAGTGCGCTGCGGGACTACGGTACCGGGGAGCTGTTTTTT
d_call: TRBD2
j_call: TRBJ2-2
clone_size: NA
v_call: TRBV19

cdr3_aa: CASTRGEETQYF
cdr3_nt: TGTGCCAGCACCCGCGGGGAAGAGACCCAGTACTTC
d_call: NA
j_call: TRBJ2-5
clone_size: NA
v_call: TRBV6-6

cdr3_aa: CASSPGQGSYEQYF
cdr3_nt: TGCGCCAGCAGCCCGGGACAGGGTAGCTACGAGCAGTACTTC
d_call: TRBD1
j_call: TRBJ2-7
clone_size: NA
v_call: TRBV4-1

cdr3_aa: CASSILGQGARGTGELFF
cdr3_nt: TGTGCCAGTAGTATATTGGGACAGGGGGCCAGGGGCACCGGGGAGCTGTTTTTT
d_call: TRBD1
j_call: TRBJ2-2
clone_size: NA
v_call: TRBV19

cdr3_aa: CASSIESSGRGAYNEQFF
cdr3_nt: TGTGCCAGTAGTATAGAGTCTAGCGGGAGAGGGGCCTACAATGAGCAGTTCTTC
d_call: TRBD2
j_call: TRBJ2-1
clone_size: NA
v_call: TRBV19

cdr3_aa: CASSVAGGRNEQFF
cdr3_nt: TGTGCCAGTAGTGTGGCGGGAGGAAGGAATGAGCAGTTCTTC
d_call: TRBD2
j_call: TRBJ2-1
clone_size: NA
v_call: TRBV6-4

cdr3_aa: CASSLDGTGRNEQYF
cdr3_nt: TGCGCCAGCAGCTTGGATGGGACAGGAAGGAACGAGCAGTACTTC
d_call: TRBD1
j_call: TRBJ2-7
clone_size: NA
v_call: TRBV5-1

cdr3_aa: CASSQEGGVSTEAFF
cdr3_nt: TGTGCCAGTAGTCAAGAAGGGGGCGTGAGCACTGAAGCTTTCTTT
d_call: TRBD1
j_call: TRBJ1-1
clone_size: NA
v_call: TRBV19

cdr3_aa: CASSLDSYGYTF
cdr3_nt: TGTGCCAGCAGCTTAGACTCCTATGGCTACACCTTC
d_call: NA
j_call: TRBJ1-2
clone_size: NA
v_call: TRBV7-2

cdr3_aa: CASSQNREAGLYNEQFF
cdr3_nt: TGTGCCAGCAGCCAAAATCGGGAGGCGGGGCTTTACAATGAGCAGTTCTTC
d_call: TRBD2
j_call: TRBJ2-1
clone_size: NA
v_call: TRBV4-2

cdr3_aa: CASSQGDNYGYTF
cdr3_nt: TGTGCCAGCAGCCAGGGGGATAACTATGGCTACACCTTC
d_call: TRBD1
j_call: TRBJ1-2
clone_size: NA
v_call: TRBV9